This T cell receptor beta chain was profiled in a study of T cells in Graves' hyperthyroidism and ophthalmopathy. Regarding the study as a whole: A 13 V-J model separated ophthalmopathy from stable hyperthyroidism. The majority of expanded thyroid clonotypes above 0.001 also appeared in blood.

There are 16 residues in the CDR3. Germline CDR1 and CDR2: MNHEY and SMNVEV (reference sequence). The J segment lost 8 bases and the V segment lost 6 bases, leaving 8 bases of the junction unmatched. Extraction of PBMCs used under 13 ml of fresh peripheral blood. Researchers took RNA transcripts and amplified the TCR beta CDR3 regions from them. HTBI primers were used for first-round RT-PCR of the TCR CDR3. TCRdb re-called the multiplex PCR reads through MiXCR, storing one row per CDR3 protein. The data hold hundreds of thousands of distinct CDR3 sequences, with less than 15% observed a single time. This clonotype was counted a few times. The antigen is unknown.

This sequence was found in a woman aged 18-29 years with Graves' hyperthyroidism. This chain connects TRBV27 to TRBJ2-1; 15 bases are a match to TRBD2. Sequencing used blood. This CDR3 reads CASRAGGLAGGDEQFF. CDR3 in DNA: TGTGCCAGCAGGGCGGGCGGACTAGCGGGAGGGGATGAGCAGTTCTTC.